The entry below describes one T cell receptor beta chain. The entry originates in a study of T cell clones after liver transplantation. Study-wide context: At least one year of complete immunosuppression withdrawal without enzymes over twice normal defined tolerance.

This CDR3 has 11 residues. Deletions cut 7 bases from V and 9 bases from J, with 13 bases between. The germline V gene encodes CDR1 MNHNS and CDR2 SASEGT. Sequenced by immunoSEQ multiplex PCR; TCRdb stores in-frame clones only, minus some. Found here are under 130,000 clones, about 86% of them singletons; the top ten hold roughly 2.8%. J is TRBJ2-7 and V is TRBV6-1; D is unclear. This receptor was identified in a human patient who received a liver transplant. Part of the T cells may come from the graft donor. The material was CD4+ T cells from blood, obtained 45 to 50 months after liver transplant. DNA for the CDR3: TGTGCCAGCATGGAGACAACCACGCAGTACTTC. It translates to CASMETTTQYF.